The 10 T cell receptor beta chains reported below all come from one sample, sequenced in a study of cytomegalovirus exposure and HLA in healthy donors. Primers included in the PCR were 60 Vbeta and 13 Jbeta primers. Sequenced by immunoSEQ multiplex PCR; TCRdb stores in-frame clones only, minus some. In the table there are 200,000 to 250,000 clones, about 83% of which are singletons. Material for sequencing was PBMCs. The receptors come from a man aged 35 to 55 in good health and CMV-seronegative.

This sequence joins TRBV9 and TRBJ1-3; 8 bases agree with TRBD1. The trim removed 3 bases at V and 4 bases at J, leaving 9 bases unmatched. Looked up from germline, CDR1 is SGDLS and CDR2 is YYNGEE. The CDR3 consists of 16 residues. The CDR3 nucleotides read TGTGCCAGCAGCGCCAGGACAGGGCTACCCGGAAACACCATATATTTT. Translating it yields CASSARTGLPGNTIYF.

The chain carries TRBV4-1 and TRBJ1-1; 8 bases match TRBD1. The CDR3 sequence is 14 residues long. In germline, CDR1 is MGHRA, CDR2 YSYEKL. With V trimmed by 0 bases and J by 5 bases, 2 bases remained unmatched. The CDR3 reads CASSQDRGRTEAFF. In nucleotides, the CDR3 is TGCGCCAGCAGCCAAGACAGGGGGCGAACTGAAGCTTTCTTT.

This clone was found a few times. This chain connects TRBV6-5 to TRBJ2-2; D remains ambiguous. Trimming pared 5 bases from V and 7 bases from J, leaving 8 bases between. Germline assignment: CDR1 MNHEY and CDR2 SVGAGI. The CDR3 sequence is 12 residues long. CDR3 DNA sequence: TGTGCCAGCAGTACAGAAGGCGGGGAGCTGTTTTTT. It is translated as CASSTEGGELFF.

The chain has TRBV7-8 and TRBJ2-1, with TRBD1 matching 8 bases. The germline V gene has CDR1 SGHVS and CDR2 FQNEAQ. The length of the CDR3 is 15 residues. V lost 0 bases and J lost 8; bases outside the gene matches: 6. The CDR3 nucleotides are TGTGCCAGCAGCTTAGCGGCGTCAGGGGGCGATGAGCAGTTCTTC. Translation gives CASSLAASGGDEQFF.

The rearrangement joins TRBV4-1 to TRBJ1-5; the match to TRBD1 covers 8 bases. CDR1 is MGHRA, CDR2 YSYEKL, per germline. V shed 2 bases and J 2 bases; nucleotides not matched to a gene: 5. The CDR3 sequence is 16 residues long. This chain's CDR3 is CASSQRPGGGNQPQHF. CDR3 DNA sequence: TGCGCCAGCAGCCAAAGGCCAGGGGGCGGCAATCAGCCCCAGCATTTT.

This chain uses TRBV12-5 with TRBJ1-2; TRBD1 matches 10 bases. CDR3 size: 14 residues. The germline CDR1 and CDR2 sequences are LGHNT and FRNRAP. The junction had 8 bases not matched to a gene; V was cut back by 7 bases and J by 6 bases. CDR3 nucleotides: TGTGCTAGTGCTATGACAGGGGGCCCCCATGGCTACACCTTC. It yields the protein CASAMTGGPHGYTF.

The rearrangement joins TRBV27 to TRBJ2-7; D gene uncertain. This CDR3 is built from 16 residues. The germline CDR1 and CDR2 sequences are MNHEY and SMNVEV (reference sequence). V was shortened by 4 bases and J by 1 base, with 17 bases between the two germline ends. The CDR3 bases are TGTGCCAGCAGTTCATCAATCCCCCCCGGGTCCTACGAGCAGTACTTC. This codes for CASSSSIPPGSYEQYF.

V is TRBV5-1 and J is TRBJ2-1; TRBD2 agrees at 10 bases. Losses at the gene ends were 1 base for V and 4 bases for J; bases not matched to a gene: 2. The CDR3 has 15 amino acids. CDR1 and CDR2 from the germline V gene are SGHRS and YFSETQ. CDR3 residues: CASSLPSGGYNEQFF. For the CDR3, the DNA is TGCGCCAGCAGCTTGCCTAGCGGGGGTTACAATGAGCAGTTCTTC.

V usage is TRBV5-8 and J usage is TRBJ1-5; D is possibly TRBD1 (5 bases). Per germline, CDR1 SGHTS and CDR2 YDEGEE. Between the trimmed V and J ends, which lost 2 bases and 0 bases, there was a span of 9 bases. This CDR3 spans 15 amino acids. The CDR3 region is CASSFRGNSNQPQHF. The CDR3 DNA reads as TGTGCCAGCAGCTTTAGGGGCAATAGCAATCAGCCCCAGCATTTT.

The chain is built from TRBV6-1 and TRBJ1-1; D is perhaps TRBD1 (5 bases). Deletions cut 3 bases from V and 4 bases from J, with 9 bases between. Germline CDR1 and CDR2: MNHNS and SASEGT. This CDR3 has 13 residues. CDR3 protein: CASSDRASTEAFF. The CDR3 coding sequence is TGTGCCAGCAGTGACAGGGCTAGCACTGAAGCTTTCTTT.